The next 18 T cell receptor beta chains were all read from a single sample in a study of blood T cell repertoires in COVID-19. Profiling relied on immunoSEQ multiplex PCR, and the TCRdb table lists in-frame clones only, not all of them. The repertoire has fewer than 200,000 clones, around 83% of them found once; the top ten carry around 3.6%. Sequencing input: PBMCs or T cells enriched from blood (not recorded which). Receptor source: a woman aged 50 to 60 in a cohort exposed to, infected with or recovered from COVID-19 (not recorded which).

The chain joins TRBV28 to TRBJ2-7; 8 bases line up with TRBD2. Germline V gives CDR1 MDHEN, CDR2 SYDVKM. This CDR3 is built from 14 residues. V dropped 8 bases and J dropped 7; count of bases not matched to a gene: 13. The CDR3 bases are TGTGCCAGCGTCGTAGGCGGGAGGTCGGAGGAGCAGTACTTC. This sequence encodes CASVVGGRSEEQYF.

The chain links TRBV4-2 to TRBJ2-3, with 7 bases that match TRBD1. Germline CDR1 and CDR2: LGHNA and YNFKEQ. The V segment lost 3 bases and the J segment 3 bases; nucleotides outside the gene matches: 12. The CDR3 spans 17 residues. CDR3 sequence (DNA): TGTGCCAGCAGCCAGAAACCGACAGGGTTGTTTACAGATACGCAGTATTTT. This codes for CASSQKPTGLFTDTQYF.

This clone was seen just once. This chain joins TRBV6-2 or TRBV6-3 and TRBJ2-7; a possible D gene is TRBD1 (5 bases). Trimming took off 5 bases at V and 6 bases at J, with 17 bases between the two ends. The V gene's germline CDR1 is MNHEY and CDR2 SVGEGT. The length of the CDR3 is 14 residues. This CDR3 is CASSDGADTAEQYF. CDR3 DNA sequence: TGTGCCAGCAGTGACGGCGCGGACACTGCCGAGCAGTACTTC.

This clone has just one count. This rearrangement joins TRBV6-5 to TRBJ2-5; TRBD2 aligns across 10 bases. Looked up from germline, CDR1 is MNHEY and CDR2 is SVGAGI. V shed 0 bases, J shed 6 bases, and the junction held 7 bases outside the gene matches. The CDR3 length is 16 residues. CDR3 protein: CASSYSGLAGVKTQYF. The CDR3 nucleotides read TGTGCCAGCAGTTACTCGGGTCTAGCGGGGGTGAAGACCCAGTACTTC.

This chain joins TRBV7-3 and TRBJ1-1; 9 bases match TRBD1. The CDR3 runs to 16 residues. V lost 5 bases to trimming and J lost 1 base; unmatched junction nucleotides: 8. Germline-derived CDR1 and CDR2 are SGHTA and FQGTGA. The CDR3 protein is CASSATRDRENTEAFF. The CDR3 region has the DNA TGTGCCAGCAGCGCCACCCGGGACAGGGAGAACACTGAAGCTTTCTTT.

V is TRBV14 and J is TRBJ1-2, with a possible D match to TRBD1 (6 bases). Germline V gene sequence: CDR1 SGHDN, CDR2 FVKESK. The V end lost 2 bases, the J end lost 2 bases, and 15 bases lay between the germline ends. This CDR3 comprises 16 residues. CDR3 amino acids: CASSQLGQSANYGYTF. For the CDR3, the DNA is TGTGCCAGCAGCCAATTAGGACAGTCCGCCAACTATGGCTACACCTTC. Full variable domain (missing parts from reference TRBV14 and TRBJ1-2): EAGVTQFPSHSVIEKGQTVTLRCDPISGHDNLYWYRRVMGKEIKFLLHFVKESKQDESGMPNNRFLAERTGGTYSTLKVQPAELEDSGVYFCASSQLGQSANYGYTFGSGTRLTVV.

The V and J genes are TRBV11-3 and TRBJ1-1; a weak D match, TRBD1 (5 bases). Trimming stripped 5 bases from V and 0 bases from J, with 7 bases between. Looked up from germline, CDR1 is SGHNT and CDR2 is YENEEA. The CDR3 is made up of 13 amino acids. The CDR3: CASSDRLNTEAFF. DNA of the CDR3: TGTGCCAGCAGCGACAGATTGAACACTGAAGCTTTCTTT.

The chain links TRBV9 to TRBJ1-5; 7 nucleotides align to TRBD1. With V trimmed by 0 bases and J by 7 bases, 7 bases remained unmatched. Per germline, CDR1 SGDLS and CDR2 YYNGEE. The CDR3 is 15 amino acids. The CDR3 DNA is TGTGCCAGCAGCGTAGATCCAACAGGGGAGCAGCCCCAGCATTTT. Residues: CASSVDPTGEQPQHF.

This clone was seen just once. V is TRBV20-1 and J is TRBJ2-5, with unresolved D. CDR3 length equals 10 residues. CDR1 is DFQATT and CDR2 is SNEGSKA in the germline V gene (reference sequence). V gave up 6 bases and J gave up 7 bases, with 9 bases separating them. CDR3 DNA: TGCAGTGCGGATGGGCTGACCCAGTACTTC. Amino acids: CSADGLTQYF.

V usage is TRBV7-2 and J usage is TRBJ1-6; weak D call: TRBD1 (5 bases). CDR1 and CDR2 (germline): SGHTA, FQGNSA. The V gene lost 4 bases and the J gene lost 9 bases, with 25 bases spanning the gap. This CDR3 has 18 amino acids. The CDR3 DNA reads as TGTGCCAGCAGCTACTGGAACATCGGGGGGGTGATAAGTTCACCCCTCCACTTT. As protein: CASSYWNIGGVISSPLHF.

The rearrangement links TRBV11-1 to TRBJ2-1, with 10 bases matching TRBD1. CDR1 is SGHAT and CDR2 is FQDESV in the germline V gene (reference sequence). The trim removed 5 bases at V and 10 bases at J, leaving 11 bases unmatched. This CDR3 is 15 amino acids long. The CDR3 loop reads CASSHRQGAYSEQFF. Written as DNA, the CDR3 is TGTGCCAGCAGCCACCGACAGGGGGCGTATAGCGAGCAGTTCTTC.

The chain has TRBV10-3 and TRBJ1-1, with D perhaps matching TRBD1 (5 bases). The CDR3 has 13 residues. The germline V gene encodes CDR1 ENHRY and CDR2 SYGVKD. With 6 bases removed from V and 1 base from J, the gap between germline ends came to 9 bases. CDR3 sequence reads: CAISLTGNTEAFF. DNA for the CDR3: TGTGCCATCAGCTTAACAGGGAACACTGAAGCTTTCTTT.

This clone was found once. CDR3 residues: CASSQQRGATDTQYF. CDR3 DNA sequence: TGCGCCAGCAGCCAACAGCGGGGGGCAACAGATACGCAGTATTTT. V and J are TRBV4-3 and TRBJ2-3; 9 nucleotides line up with TRBD2. V lost 2 bases to trimming and J lost 3 bases; unmatched junction nucleotides: 3. In germline, CDR1 is LGHNA, CDR2 YSLEER. The CDR3 totals 15 residues.

A few counts support this clone. The chain combines TRBV6-6 with TRBJ2-1, with D unresolved. CDR1 is MNHNY, CDR2 SVGAGI, per germline (reference sequence). Trimming cost V 11 bases and J 0 bases, with 8 bases left between them. CDR3 length: 12 amino acids. The chain's CDR3 is CAVAHSYNEQFF. Here the CDR3 DNA reads TGTGCCGTAGCACACTCCTACAATGAGCAGTTCTTC.

The chain couples TRBV5-4 to TRBJ1-2; possibly TRBD1 for D (6 bases). Trimming removed 0 bases at V and 7 bases at J, with 19 bases between. The CDR3 contains 16 residues. CDR1 and CDR2 from the germline V gene are SGHNT and YYREEE (reference sequence). The CDR3 DNA reads as TGTGCCAGCAGCTTGGCCGGCGGTGGGGGGGCGACTGGCTACACCTTC. It specifies CASSLAGGGGATGYTF.

The chain couples TRBV7-8 to TRBJ2-5; possible D gene TRBD1, 6 bases. V lost 2 bases and J lost 1, with 11 bases in between. Germline V gives CDR1 SGHVS, CDR2 FQNEAQ. The CDR3 is 15 amino acids. CDR3 bases: TGTGCCAGCAGCTTAATTACAGGGACCCAAGAGACCCAGTACTTC. This codes for CASSLITGTQETQYF. The full variable domain, with the rest looked up from reference TRBV7-8 and TRBJ2-5, is GAGVSQSPRYKVAKRGQDVALRCDPISGHVSLFWYQQALGQGPEFLTYFQNEAQLDKSGLPSDRFFAERPEGSVSTLKIQRTQQEDSAVYLCASSLITGTQETQYFGPGTRLLVL.

The chain uses TRBV5-6 and TRBJ1-3; D gene uncertain. V was shortened by 1 base and J by 2 bases, with 13 bases between the two germline ends. The CDR3 covers 16 residues. CDR1 is SGHDT, CDR2 YYEEEE, per germline. The CDR3 loop reads CASSLRVGITGNTIYF. The CDR3 DNA reads TGTGCCAGCAGCTTGCGGGTTGGTATAACTGGAAACACCATATATTTT.

This clone was recorded once. The V and J genes are TRBV6-5 and TRBJ2-3; 9 bases align to TRBD2. Looked up from germline, CDR1 is MNHEY and CDR2 is SVGAGI. The CDR3 runs to 15 residues. V lost 10 bases to trimming and J lost 1 base; unmatched junction nucleotides: 9. The CDR3 coding sequence is TGTGCCACCCGACGGGGCGGGGGGGGCACAGATACGCAGTATTTT. Amino acids: CATRRGGGGTDTQYF.